A single sample gave rise to the 31 T cell receptor beta chains below, sequenced in a study of cytomegalovirus exposure and HLA in healthy donors. The PCR made use of 60 Vbeta and 13 Jbeta primers. TCRdb's copy holds only in-frame clones and misses some; the assay was immunoSEQ multiplex PCR. The sample records tens of thousands of clones, roughly 64% being singletons. The material sequenced was PBMCs. The origin of the receptors is a man aged 45 to 65 in good health and CMV-seropositive.

The rearrangement links TRBV23-1 to TRBJ1-1; D possibly corresponds to TRBD1 (6 bases). TRBV23-1 is sorted into the ORF group, with uncertain function. CDR3 length equals 16 residues. Trimming pared 0 bases from V and 1 base from J, leaving 12 bases between. CDR3 protein: CASSQSFHRANTEAFF. As DNA, the CDR3 is TGCGCCAGCAGTCAATCTTTTCACAGGGCGAACACTGAAGCTTTCTTT.

V gene TRBV7-9 combines with J gene TRBJ2-6; 7 bases are a match to TRBD1. CDR3 length: 18 residues. Germline V CDR1 and CDR2: SEHNR, FQNEAQ (reference sequence). Trimming cost V 5 bases and J 1 base; bases outside gene matches: 11. The CDR3 nucleotides are TGTGCCAGCAGCCCCACGACAGGGCAGCGGTCTGGGGCCAACGTCCTGACTTTC. This codes for CASSPTTGQRSGANVLTF.

This clone occurred a few times. V gene TRBV5-1 combines with J gene TRBJ2-7; 12 bases fit TRBD1. CDR1 and CDR2 (germline): SGHRS, YFSETQ. This CDR3 is built from 15 residues. After removal of 7 bases from V and 4 bases from J, the junction contained 9 bases not matched to a gene. The chain's CDR3 is CASSAGTGGQYEQYF. The CDR3 DNA sequence: TGCGCCAGCTCGGCCGGGACAGGGGGCCAGTACGAGCAGTACTTC.

This chain joins TRBV7-6 and TRBJ2-3; D possibly corresponds to TRBD2 (5 bases). The V end was cut by 5 bases, the J end by 0 bases, with 12 bases between. This CDR3 contains 15 residues. The germline V gene has CDR1 SGHVS and CDR2 FNYEAQ. This CDR3 reads CASSPYSVSTDTQYF. DNA of the CDR3: TGTGCCAGCAGCCCATATAGCGTTAGCACAGATACGCAGTATTTT.

V gene TRBV6-5 combines with J gene TRBJ1-2; 7 nucleotides agree with TRBD1. CDR3 length equals 16 residues. In germline, CDR1 is MNHEY, CDR2 SVGAGI. With 0 bases clipped from V and 3 bases from J, the junction kept 7 bases outside the gene matches. The DNA for the CDR3 is TGTGCCAGCAGTTACTCGTCGGCAGGGGGGTACTATGGCTACACCTTC. This translates into CASSYSSAGGYYGYTF.

The gene calls are TRBV9 and TRBJ2-1; TRBD1 might be the D (5 bases). Germline V CDR1 and CDR2: SGDLS, YYNGEE. The CDR3 has 16 amino acids. V lost 4 bases, J lost 0 bases, and 14 bases lay in between. The CDR3 reads CASSPPQVSSYNEQFF. The CDR3 nucleotides read TGTGCCAGCAGCCCCCCACAGGTGAGCTCCTACAATGAGCAGTTCTTC.

The CDR3, as DNA: TGTGCCAGCAGCTTAGGAACGCTAGCCCGAGTCAATGAGCAGTTCTTC. Protein: CASSLGTLARVNEQFF. V is TRBV11-2 and J is TRBJ2-1; possible D gene TRBD2, 5 bases. Trimming took off 1 base at V and 6 bases at J, with 16 bases between the two ends. This CDR3 spans 16 amino acids. Germline V lookup: CDR1 SGHAT, CDR2 FQNNGV.

The chain joins TRBV6-5 to TRBJ2-3, with 9 bases identical to TRBD1. Germline CDR1 is MNHEY and CDR2 is SVGAGI. CDR3 length: 14 residues. The V segment lost 5 bases and the J segment 7 bases; nucleotides outside the gene matches: 7. This CDR3 is CASSTSGTGYTQYF. The CDR3 region has the DNA TGTGCCAGCAGTACATCCGGGACAGGGTATACGCAGTATTTT.

V and J are TRBV7-2 and TRBJ2-3; TRBD1 matches 10 bases. The CDR3 has 16 amino acids. Trimming cost V 5 bases and J 4 bases; bases outside gene matches: 9. The germline CDR1 and CDR2 sequences are SGHTA and FQGNSA. The CDR3 loop reads CASSPTGTGVADTQYF. CDR3 DNA: TGTGCCAGCAGCCCAACCGGGACAGGGGTGGCAGATACGCAGTATTTT.

The chain employs TRBV7-6 and TRBJ1-4; D perhaps matches TRBD1 (5 bases). Germline V CDR1 and CDR2: SGHVS, FNYEAQ. CDR3 length equals 18 residues. Trimming removed 1 base from V and 0 bases from J, with 15 bases in between. CDR3: CASSLGPGESATNEKLFF. CDR3 bases: TGTGCCAGCAGCTTAGGTCCGGGGGAGAGCGCAACTAATGAAAAACTGTTTTTT.

The chain joins TRBV7-2 to TRBJ1-2; 9 positions agree with TRBD1. The CDR3 loop spans 15 amino acids. Looked up from germline, CDR1 is SGHTA and CDR2 is FQGNSA. The ends lost 5 bases at V and 7 bases at J; junction bases unmatched: 11. The CDR3 region has the DNA TGTGCCAGCAGCCCGCAACAGGGGGCGTCTGGTGGCTACACCTTC. It yields the protein CASSPQQGASGGYTF.

This clone was seen just once. The CDR3 coding sequence is TGTGCCAGCAGGATAGCCGGGACAGCGATAAATGAGCAGTTCTTC. Its protein product is CASRIAGTAINEQFF. V is TRBV7-2 and J is TRBJ2-1; the match to TRBD1 covers 7 bases. CDR3 length: 15 residues. J lost 7 bases, V lost 6 bases, and 12 bases had no gene match. The germline gives CDR1 SGHTA, CDR2 FQGNSA.

V is TRBV28 and J is TRBJ1-2; TRBD1 agrees at 7 bases. The CDR3 totals 13 residues. V shed 4 bases, J shed 4 bases, and the junction held 3 bases outside the gene matches. Per the germline V gene, CDR1 is MDHEN and CDR2 is SYDVKM. As DNA, the CDR3 is TGTGCCAGCAGTTCGGGACAGTCCTATGGCTACACCTTC. Its protein is CASSSGQSYGYTF.

The rearrangement links TRBV5-1 to TRBJ1-1; 8 positions agree with TRBD1. CDR3 length equals 14 residues. Trimming removed 4 bases from V and 4 bases from J; junction bases left unmatched: 6. CDR1 and CDR2 from the germline V gene are SGHRS and YFSETQ. The CDR3 loop reads CASSTQGQATEAFF. DNA for the CDR3: TGCGCCAGCAGCACCCAGGGACAGGCCACTGAAGCTTTCTTT.

V and J are TRBV6-5 and TRBJ2-3; D is unclear. The CDR3 runs 15 residues. Trimming pared 2 bases from V and 2 bases from J, leaving 11 bases between. Germline CDR1 and CDR2: MNHEY and SVGAGI. CDR3 DNA: TGTGCCAGCAGTTACCAGGCTACCCACACAGATACGCAGTATTTT. Amino acids: CASSYQATHTDTQYF.

This clone was counted a single time. This sequence joins TRBV7-2 and TRBJ2-2; maybe TRBD2 (6 bases). CDR1 and CDR2 (germline): SGHTA, FQGNSA. The CDR3 consists of 16 residues. V shed 6 bases and J shed 4 bases, with 18 bases lying between them. CDR3 protein: CASRRTVPGGTGELFF. As DNA, the CDR3 is TGTGCCAGCAGACGTACTGTCCCCGGGGGCACCGGGGAGCTGTTTTTT.

This rearrangement joins TRBV30 to TRBJ1-2; TRBD1 aligns across 7 bases. Germline V gives CDR1 GTSNPN, CDR2 SVGIG (reference sequence). The CDR3 spans 13 residues. V was clipped by 4 bases and J by 4 bases; unmatched bases: 6. CDR3 loop: CAWTRGPGYGYTF. The CDR3 DNA sequence: TGTGCCTGGACGAGGGGGCCGGGCTATGGCTACACCTTC.

This CDR3 reads CASSLGTAITEAFF. The DNA for the CDR3 is TGTGCCAGCAGCTTGGGGACAGCGATCACTGAAGCTTTCTTT. This chain connects TRBV5-6 to TRBJ1-1; possible D gene TRBD1, 6 bases. CDR3 length equals 14 residues. Trimming stripped 0 bases from V and 4 bases from J, with 10 bases between. Germline loops: CDR1 SGHDT, CDR2 YYEEEE.

This chain links TRBV15 with TRBJ1-5; the D is unclear. The CDR3 covers 14 residues. Trimming left V 1 base short and J 4 bases short, with 8 bases between. Germline V gene lookup returns CDR1 LNHNV and CDR2 YYDKDF (reference sequence). The CDR3 spells CATSRGTGNQPQHF. CDR3 coding DNA: TGTGCCACCAGCAGAGGGACGGGGAATCAGCCCCAGCATTTT.

The rearrangement joins TRBV4-3 to TRBJ1-1; 8 bases match TRBD1. This CDR3 has 16 amino acids. Trimming at V came to 4 bases and at J to 4 bases, leaving 11 bases not matched to a gene. The germline V gene encodes CDR1 LGHNA and CDR2 YSLEER. The CDR3 DNA sequence: TGCGCCAGCAGCCGTTATCAGGGGGCGCAGAGCACTGAAGCTTTCTTT. Translated: CASSRYQGAQSTEAFF.

The V gene is TRBV30, the J gene TRBJ2-5; the D is unclear. V shed 5 bases and J shed 5 bases, with 12 bases lying between them. This CDR3 has 12 amino acids. CDR1 GTSNPN and CDR2 SVGIG come from the germline V gene (reference sequence). The CDR3 nucleotides are TGTGCCTGGGCCCGGGTGGGTGAGACCCAGTACTTC. Its protein is CAWARVGETQYF.

The chain has TRBV27 and TRBJ1-1, with D tentatively TRBD1 (5 bases). The V end lost 3 bases, the J end lost 3 bases, and 11 bases lay between the germline ends. Per germline, CDR1 MNHEY and CDR2 SMNVEV (reference sequence). The CDR3 runs 14 residues. In nucleotides, the CDR3 is TGTGCCAGCAGTTTCTACAGGCTAGACACTGAAGCTTTCTTT. It is translated as CASSFYRLDTEAFF.

This chain joins TRBV9 and TRBJ2-1; D gene uncertain. V was trimmed by 2 bases and J by 6 bases, leaving 9 bases between them. The germline gives CDR1 SGDLS, CDR2 YYNGEE. The CDR3 contains 13 residues. CDR3 nucleotides: TGTGCCAGCAGCGTCACGGTTGGCAATGAGCAGTTCTTC. Residues: CASSVTVGNEQFF.

This clone has ten or more counts. This chain's CDR3 is CASSPVFWEGGANVLTF. The CDR3 DNA reads as TGTGCCAGCAGTCCCGTCTTTTGGGAGGGGGGGGCCAACGTCCTGACTTTC. The chain has TRBV28 and TRBJ2-6; TRBD2 aligns across 7 bases. This CDR3 spans 17 amino acids. J was trimmed by 4 bases and V by 5 bases; bases with no gene match: 11. Per germline, CDR1 MDHEN and CDR2 SYDVKM.

The genes are TRBV7-9 and TRBJ2-1, with 13 bases identical to TRBD2. Germline lookup yields CDR1 SEHNR and CDR2 FQNEAQ (reference sequence). Trimming cost V 4 bases and J 14 bases; bases outside gene matches: 8. The CDR3 runs to 14 residues. Written as DNA, the CDR3 is TGTGCCAGCAGCTCTGTACTAGCGGGGGGGGTGAAGTTCTTC. It translates to CASSSVLAGGVKFF.

Regarding this clone: The junction differs from germline at one of its ends, possibly a read error. This chain connects TRBV28 to TRBJ2-7; TRBD2 matches at 7 bases. Germline V lookup: CDR1 MDHEN, CDR2 SYDVKM. This CDR3 is built from 13 residues. For the CDR3, the DNA is TGTGCCAGCGTAAGCGGGGCCTCCCACGAGCAGTACTTC. Residues: CASVSGASHEQYF.

The V and J genes are TRBV29-1 and TRBJ2-5, with D uncertain. Germline V gene sequence: CDR1 SQVTM, CDR2 ANQGSEA. CDR3 length equals 14 residues. V lost 4 bases to trimming and J lost 2 bases, with 14 bases between them. The CDR3 sequence is CSVVPRDSQETQYF. CDR3 nucleotide sequence: TGCAGCGTTGTTCCCCGTGACTCACAAGAGACCCAGTACTTC.

This clone showed up just a few times. J is TRBJ1-1 and V is TRBV5-1; D is undetermined. Germline V CDR1 and CDR2: SGHRS, YFSETQ. V was clipped by 0 bases and J by 10 bases, with 16 bases between them. The CDR3 consists of 14 residues. Written as DNA, the CDR3 is TGCGCCAGCAGCTTGGCACAGCCAAGTGGTTCAGCTTTCTTT. Translating it yields CASSLAQPSGSAFF.

This chain connects TRBV29-1 to TRBJ2-1; TRBD1 matches 7 bases. This CDR3 region has 11 residues. CDR1 SQVTM and CDR2 ANQGSEA come from the germline V gene. V shed 5 bases and J 6 bases; nucleotides not matched to a gene: 1. CDR3 DNA: TGCAGCGTTTACAGGGGCAATGAGCAGTTCTTC. The encoded protein is CSVYRGNEQFF.

This chain joins TRBV19 and TRBJ1-2, with no clear D. Trimming shortened V by 5 bases and J by 4 bases, and 2 bases separated the two germline ends. The germline V gene has CDR1 LNHDA and CDR2 SQIVND (reference sequence). This CDR3 contains 10 residues. The CDR3 here is CASSLYGYTF. CDR3 in DNA: TGTGCCAGTAGTCTCTATGGCTACACCTTC.

This sequence joins TRBV20-1 and TRBJ2-7; 8 nucleotides align to TRBD1. Looked up from germline, CDR1 is DFQATT and CDR2 is SNEGSKA (reference sequence). This CDR3 is built from 11 residues. With 6 bases clipped from V and 10 bases from J, the junction kept 8 bases outside the gene matches. The CDR3: CSALDREYQYF. DNA for the CDR3: TGCAGTGCCCTGGACAGGGAATATCAGTACTTC.